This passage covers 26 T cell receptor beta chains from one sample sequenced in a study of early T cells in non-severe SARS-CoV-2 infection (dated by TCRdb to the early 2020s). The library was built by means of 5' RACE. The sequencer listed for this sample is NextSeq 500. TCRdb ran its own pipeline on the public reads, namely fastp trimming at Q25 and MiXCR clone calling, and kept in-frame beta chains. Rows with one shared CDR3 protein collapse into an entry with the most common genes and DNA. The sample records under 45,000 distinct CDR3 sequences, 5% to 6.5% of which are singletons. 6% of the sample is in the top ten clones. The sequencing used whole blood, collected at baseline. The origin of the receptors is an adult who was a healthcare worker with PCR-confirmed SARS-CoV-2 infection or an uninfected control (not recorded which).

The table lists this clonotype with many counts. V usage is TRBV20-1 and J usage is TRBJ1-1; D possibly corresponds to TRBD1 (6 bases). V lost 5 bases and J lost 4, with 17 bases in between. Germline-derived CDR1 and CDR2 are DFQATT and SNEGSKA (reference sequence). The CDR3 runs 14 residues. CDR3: CSAWGWGRSTEAFF. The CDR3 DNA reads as TGCAGTGCTTGGGGTTGGGGGCGTAGCACTGAAGCTTTCTTT.

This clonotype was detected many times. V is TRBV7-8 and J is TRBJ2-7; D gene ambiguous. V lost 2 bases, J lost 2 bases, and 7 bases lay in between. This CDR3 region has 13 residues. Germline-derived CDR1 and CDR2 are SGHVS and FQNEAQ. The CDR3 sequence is CASSLIGAYEQYV. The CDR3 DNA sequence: TGTGCCAGCAGCTTAATTGGGGCCTACGAGCAGTACGTC.

CDR3 DNA sequence: TGTGCAGGGGAGGGGGGACCGAACACTGAAGCTTTCTTT. Translating gives CAGEGGPNTEAFF. The rearrangement links TRBV2 to TRBJ1-1; TRBD1 might be the D (6 bases). The germline CDR1 and CDR2 sequences are SNHLY and FYNNEI. The CDR3 runs to 13 residues.

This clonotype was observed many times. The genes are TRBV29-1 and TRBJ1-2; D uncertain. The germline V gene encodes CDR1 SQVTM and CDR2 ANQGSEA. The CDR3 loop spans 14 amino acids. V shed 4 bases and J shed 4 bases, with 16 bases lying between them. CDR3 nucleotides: TGCAGCGTTGTGGGTGATCAGAGCTCCTATGGCTACACCTTC. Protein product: CSVVGDQSSYGYTF.

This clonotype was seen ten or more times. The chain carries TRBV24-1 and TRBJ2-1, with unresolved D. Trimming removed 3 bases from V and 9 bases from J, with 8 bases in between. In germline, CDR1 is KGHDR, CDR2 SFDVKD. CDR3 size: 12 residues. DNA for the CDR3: TGTGCCACCAGTGATGGAGACGGTGAGCAGTTCTTC. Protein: CATSDGDGEQFF.

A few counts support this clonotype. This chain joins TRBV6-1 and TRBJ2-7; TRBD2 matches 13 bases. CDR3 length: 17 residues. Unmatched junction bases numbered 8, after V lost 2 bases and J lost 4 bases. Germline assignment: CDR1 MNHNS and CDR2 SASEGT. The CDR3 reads CASSETSGRASGYEQYF. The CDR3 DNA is TGTGCCAGCAGTGAAACTAGCGGGAGGGCCAGCGGGTACGAGCAGTACTTC.

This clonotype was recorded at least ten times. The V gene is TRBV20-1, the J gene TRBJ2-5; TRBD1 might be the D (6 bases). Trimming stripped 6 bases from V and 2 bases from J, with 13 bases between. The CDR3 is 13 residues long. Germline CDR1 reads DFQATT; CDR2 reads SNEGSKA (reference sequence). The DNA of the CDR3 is TGCAGTGCCGCAGACAGGAATCAAGAGACCCAGTACTTC. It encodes CSAADRNQETQYF.

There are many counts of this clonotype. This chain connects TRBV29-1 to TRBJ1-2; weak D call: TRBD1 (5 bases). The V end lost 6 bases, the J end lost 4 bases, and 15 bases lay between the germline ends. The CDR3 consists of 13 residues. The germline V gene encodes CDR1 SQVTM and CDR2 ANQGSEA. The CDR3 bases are TGCAGCGTCCGTACGGGGCCGGGCTATGGCTACACCTTC. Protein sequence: CSVRTGPGYGYTF.

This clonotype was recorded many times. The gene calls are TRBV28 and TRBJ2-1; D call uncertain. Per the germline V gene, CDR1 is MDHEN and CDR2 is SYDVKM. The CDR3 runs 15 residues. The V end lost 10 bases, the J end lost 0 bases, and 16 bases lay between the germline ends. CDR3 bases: TGTGCCACAACTGTGCGCGGACGCTCCTACAATGAGCAGTTCTTC. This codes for CATTVRGRSYNEQFF.

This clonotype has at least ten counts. For the CDR3, the DNA is TGTGCCAGCAGTGAATATCCAGCGAACACCTACGAGCAGTACTTC. Translation: CASSEYPANTYEQYF. The J gene is TRBJ2-7, the V gene TRBV6-1, with D uncertain. V lost 2 bases to trimming and J lost 2 bases, with 13 bases between them. In germline, CDR1 is MNHNS, CDR2 SASEGT. The CDR3 spans 15 residues.

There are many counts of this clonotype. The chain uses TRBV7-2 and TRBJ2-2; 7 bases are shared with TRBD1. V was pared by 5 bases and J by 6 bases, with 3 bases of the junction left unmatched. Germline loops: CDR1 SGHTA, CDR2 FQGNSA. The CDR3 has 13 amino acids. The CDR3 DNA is TGTGCCAGCAGCCCCCAGGGGGCCGGGGAGCTGTTTTTT. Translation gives CASSPQGAGELFF.

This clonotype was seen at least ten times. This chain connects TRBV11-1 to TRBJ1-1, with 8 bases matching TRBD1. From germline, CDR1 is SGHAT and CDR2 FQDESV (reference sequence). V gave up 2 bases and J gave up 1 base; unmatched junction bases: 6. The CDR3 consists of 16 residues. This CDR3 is CASSLRTGIGNTEAFF. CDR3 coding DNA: TGTGCCAGCAGCTTAAGGACAGGGATTGGGAACACTGAAGCTTTCTTT.

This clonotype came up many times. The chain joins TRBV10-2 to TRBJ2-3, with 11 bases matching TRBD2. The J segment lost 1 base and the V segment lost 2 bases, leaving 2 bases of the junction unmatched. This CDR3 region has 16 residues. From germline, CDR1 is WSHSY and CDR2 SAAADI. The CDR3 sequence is CASSELAGGGTDTQYF. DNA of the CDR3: TGCGCCAGCAGTGAGCTAGCGGGAGGAGGCACAGATACGCAGTATTTT.

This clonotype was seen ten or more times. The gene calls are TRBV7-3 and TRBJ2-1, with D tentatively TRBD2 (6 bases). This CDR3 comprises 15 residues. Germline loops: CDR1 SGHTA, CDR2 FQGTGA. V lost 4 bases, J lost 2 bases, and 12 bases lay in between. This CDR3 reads CASSSTSAPYNEQFF. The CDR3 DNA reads TGTGCCAGCAGCTCGACTAGTGCCCCCTACAATGAGCAGTTCTTC.

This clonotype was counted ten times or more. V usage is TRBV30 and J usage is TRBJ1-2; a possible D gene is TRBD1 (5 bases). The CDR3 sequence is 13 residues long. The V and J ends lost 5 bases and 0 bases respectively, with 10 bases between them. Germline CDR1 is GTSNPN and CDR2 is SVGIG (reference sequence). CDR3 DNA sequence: TGTGCCTGGGAAGACAGATCTAACTATGGCTACACCTTC. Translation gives CAWEDRSNYGYTF. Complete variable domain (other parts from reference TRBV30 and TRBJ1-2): SQTIHQWPATLVQPVGSPLSLECTVEGTSNPNLYWYRQAAGRGLQLLFYSVGIGQISSEVPQNLSASRPQDRQFILSSKKLLLSDSGFYLCAWEDRSNYGYTFGSGTRLTVV.

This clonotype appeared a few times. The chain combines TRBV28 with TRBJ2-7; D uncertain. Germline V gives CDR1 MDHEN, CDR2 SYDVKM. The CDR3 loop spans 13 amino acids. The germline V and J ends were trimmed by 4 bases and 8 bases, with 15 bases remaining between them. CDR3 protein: CASSSELLDQQYF. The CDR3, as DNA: TGTGCCAGCAGTTCTGAGCTCTTGGACCAGCAGTACTTC.

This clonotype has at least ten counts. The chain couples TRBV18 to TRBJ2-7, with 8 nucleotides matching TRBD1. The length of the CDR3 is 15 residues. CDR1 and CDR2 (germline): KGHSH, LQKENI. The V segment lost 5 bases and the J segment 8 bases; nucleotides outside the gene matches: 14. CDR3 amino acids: CASSASGTGTPQQYV. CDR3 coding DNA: TGTGCCAGCTCAGCGTCCGGGACAGGTACCCCCCAGCAGTACGTC.

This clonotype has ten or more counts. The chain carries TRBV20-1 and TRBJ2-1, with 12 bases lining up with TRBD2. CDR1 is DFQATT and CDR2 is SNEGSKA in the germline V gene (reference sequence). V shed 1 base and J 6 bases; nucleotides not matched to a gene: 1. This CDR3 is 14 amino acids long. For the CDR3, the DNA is TGCAGTGCTAGAGGGACTAGCGGGATCAATGAGCAGTTCTTC. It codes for CSARGTSGINEQFF.

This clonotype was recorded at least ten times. CDR3 residues: CASSLSSTSGRNTGELFF. CDR3 nucleotides: TGTGCCAGCAGCTTAAGTTCTACTAGCGGGAGAAACACCGGGGAGCTGTTTTTT. This chain uses TRBV7-3 with TRBJ2-2, with 11 positions matching TRBD2. This CDR3 spans 18 amino acids. Germline CDR1 SGHTA, CDR2 FQGTGA. V dropped 1 base and J dropped 2; count of bases not matched to a gene: 6.

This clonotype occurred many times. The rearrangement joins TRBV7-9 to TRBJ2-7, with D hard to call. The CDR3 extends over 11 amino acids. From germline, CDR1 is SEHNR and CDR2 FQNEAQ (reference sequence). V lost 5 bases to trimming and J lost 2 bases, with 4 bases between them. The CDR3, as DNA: TGTGCCAGCAGCAACACCTACGAGCAGTACTTC. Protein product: CASSNTYEQYF.

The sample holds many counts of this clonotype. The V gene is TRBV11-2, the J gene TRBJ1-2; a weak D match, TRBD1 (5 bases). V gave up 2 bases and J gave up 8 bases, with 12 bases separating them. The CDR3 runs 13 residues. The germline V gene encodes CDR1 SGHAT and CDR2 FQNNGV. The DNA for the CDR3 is TGTGCCAGCAGCTTACAGGGATGGGGAGGCTACACCTTC. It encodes CASSLQGWGGYTF.

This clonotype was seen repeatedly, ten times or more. The CDR3 DNA reads as TGTGCCAGCAGTTCAGGGGGGCAATGGGGCAATCAGCCCCAGCATTTT. Translating it yields CASSSGGQWGNQPQHF. The chain carries TRBV12-3 or TRBV12-4 and TRBJ1-5; 7 nucleotides align to TRBD1. CDR3 length: 16 amino acids. Losses at the gene ends were 4 bases for V and 2 bases for J; bases not matched to a gene: 8.

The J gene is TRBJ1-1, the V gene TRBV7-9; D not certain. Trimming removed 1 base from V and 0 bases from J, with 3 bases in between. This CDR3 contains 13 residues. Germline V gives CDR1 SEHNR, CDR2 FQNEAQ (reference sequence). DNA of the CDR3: TGTGCCAGCAGCTTAGATCTGAACACTGAAGCTTTCTTT. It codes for CASSLDLNTEAFF.

The DNA of the CDR3 is TGTGCCAGCAGTTTTGGACAGGGAACAGATACGCAGTATTTT. This sequence encodes CASSFGQGTDTQYF. The chain links TRBV28 to TRBJ2-3, with 8 bases matching TRBD1. The CDR3 extends over 14 amino acids. Trimming removed 3 bases from V and 3 bases from J; junction bases left unmatched: 2. CDR1 MDHEN and CDR2 SYDVKM come from the germline V gene.

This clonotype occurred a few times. The CDR3 DNA follows: TGTGCCAGCAGTTCCACTCCCGGGGCGAACTACGAGCAGTACTTC. Amino acids: CASSSTPGANYEQYF. This chain joins TRBV27 and TRBJ2-7, with D perhaps given as TRBD1 or TRBD2 (5 bases each). CDR1 and CDR2 from the germline V gene are MNHEY and SMNVEV (reference sequence). V shed 4 bases and J shed 3 bases, with 16 bases lying between them. The CDR3 is 15 amino acids.

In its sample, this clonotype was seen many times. This chain's CDR3 is CASSTGPNTGELFF. The CDR3 DNA follows: TGTGCCAGTTCGACAGGACCGAACACCGGGGAGCTGTTTTTT. The V gene is TRBV19, the J gene TRBJ2-2; perhaps TRBD1 as D (6 bases). CDR3 length equals 14 residues. The ends were cut back, 8 bases at V and 0 bases at J, with 10 bases in the middle. Germline V gene lookup returns CDR1 LNHDA and CDR2 SQIVND (reference sequence).